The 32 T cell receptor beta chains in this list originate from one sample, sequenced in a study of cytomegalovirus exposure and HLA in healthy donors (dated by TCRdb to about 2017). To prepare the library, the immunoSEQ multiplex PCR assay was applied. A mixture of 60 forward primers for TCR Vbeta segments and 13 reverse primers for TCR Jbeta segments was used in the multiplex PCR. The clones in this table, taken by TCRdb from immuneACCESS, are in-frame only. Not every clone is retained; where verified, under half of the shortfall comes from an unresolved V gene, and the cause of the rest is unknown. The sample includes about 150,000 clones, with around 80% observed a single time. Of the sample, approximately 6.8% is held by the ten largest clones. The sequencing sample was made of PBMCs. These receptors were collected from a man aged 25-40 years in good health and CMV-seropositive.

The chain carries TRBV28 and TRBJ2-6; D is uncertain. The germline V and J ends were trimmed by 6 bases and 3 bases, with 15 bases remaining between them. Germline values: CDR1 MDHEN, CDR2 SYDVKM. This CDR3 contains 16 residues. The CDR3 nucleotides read TGTGCCAGCAGCTCGGAGTTGGGTGGTGGGGCCAACGTCCTGACTTTC. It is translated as CASSSELGGGANVLTF.

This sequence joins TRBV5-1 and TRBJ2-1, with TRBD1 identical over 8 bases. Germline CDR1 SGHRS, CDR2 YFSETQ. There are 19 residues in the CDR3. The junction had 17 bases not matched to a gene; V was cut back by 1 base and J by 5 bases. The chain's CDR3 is CASSLRNLGGRGPNNEQFF. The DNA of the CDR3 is TGCGCCAGCAGCTTGCGAAATCTAGGCGGCAGGGGGCCGAACAATGAGCAGTTCTTC.

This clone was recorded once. The CDR3 sequence is CASSLIYSGRKNEQFF. In DNA form, the CDR3 reads TGTGCCAGCAGCTTGATCTATAGCGGGAGGAAGAATGAGCAGTTCTTC. The V and J genes are TRBV5-6 and TRBJ2-1, with 10 bases lining up with TRBD2. Germline V gives CDR1 SGHDT, CDR2 YYEEEE. J gave up 7 bases and V 1 base, and 8 bases lay outside the gene matches. There are 16 residues in the CDR3.

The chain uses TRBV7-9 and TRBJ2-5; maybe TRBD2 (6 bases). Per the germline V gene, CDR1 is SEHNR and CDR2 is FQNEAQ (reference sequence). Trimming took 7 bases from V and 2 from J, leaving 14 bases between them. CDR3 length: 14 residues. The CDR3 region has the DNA TGTGCCAGCAACTCTGGGGCGGGGCAAGAGACCCAGTACTTC. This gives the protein CASNSGAGQETQYF.

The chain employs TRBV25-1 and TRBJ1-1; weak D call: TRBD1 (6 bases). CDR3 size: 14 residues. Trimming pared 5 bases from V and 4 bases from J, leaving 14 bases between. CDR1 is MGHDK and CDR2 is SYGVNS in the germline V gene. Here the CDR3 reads CASSLTGKSTEAFF. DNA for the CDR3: TGTGCCAGCAGTTTGACAGGAAAAAGCACTGAAGCTTTCTTT.

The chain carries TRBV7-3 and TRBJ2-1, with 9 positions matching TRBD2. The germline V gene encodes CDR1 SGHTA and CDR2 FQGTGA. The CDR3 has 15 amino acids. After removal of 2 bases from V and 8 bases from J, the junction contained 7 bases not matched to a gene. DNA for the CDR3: TGTGCCAGCAGCTTAGGGGCGGGAGGGCCCCATGAGCAGTTCTTC. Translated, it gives CASSLGAGGPHEQFF. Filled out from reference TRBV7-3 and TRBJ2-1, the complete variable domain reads GAGVSQTPSNKVTEKGKYVELRCDPISGHTALYWYRQSLGQGPEFLIYFQGTGAADDSGLPNDRFFAVRPEGSVSTLKIQRTERGDSAVYLCASSLGAGGPHEQFFGPGTRLTVL.

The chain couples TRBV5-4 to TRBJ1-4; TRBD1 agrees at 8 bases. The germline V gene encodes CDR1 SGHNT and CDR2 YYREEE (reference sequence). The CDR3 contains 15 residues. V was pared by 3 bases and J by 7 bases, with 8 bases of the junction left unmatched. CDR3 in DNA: TGTGCCAGCAGCTCCCCAGGGGGCGCGAGTGAAAAACTGTTTTTT. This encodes CASSSPGGASEKLFF.

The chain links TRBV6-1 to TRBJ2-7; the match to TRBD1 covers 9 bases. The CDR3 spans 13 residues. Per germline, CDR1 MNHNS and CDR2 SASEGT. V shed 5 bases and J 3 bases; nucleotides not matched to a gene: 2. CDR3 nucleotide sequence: TGTGCCAGCAGTCGGACAGGGGACTACGAGCAGTACTTC. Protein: CASSRTGDYEQYF.

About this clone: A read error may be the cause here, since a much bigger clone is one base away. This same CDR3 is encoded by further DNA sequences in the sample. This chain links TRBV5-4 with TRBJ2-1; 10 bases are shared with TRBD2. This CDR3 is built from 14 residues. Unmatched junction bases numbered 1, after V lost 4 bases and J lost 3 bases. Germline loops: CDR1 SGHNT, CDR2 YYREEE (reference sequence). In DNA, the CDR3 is TGTGCCAGCAGCCTAGCGGGGGACTACAATGAGCAGTTCTTC. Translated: CASSLAGDYNEQFF.

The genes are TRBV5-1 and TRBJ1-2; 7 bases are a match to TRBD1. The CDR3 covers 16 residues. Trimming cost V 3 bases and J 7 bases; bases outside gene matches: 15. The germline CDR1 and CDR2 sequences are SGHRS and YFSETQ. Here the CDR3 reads CASSSQGQGGESGYTF. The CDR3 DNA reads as TGCGCCAGCAGCTCTCAAGGCCAGGGGGGTGAGAGTGGCTACACCTTC.

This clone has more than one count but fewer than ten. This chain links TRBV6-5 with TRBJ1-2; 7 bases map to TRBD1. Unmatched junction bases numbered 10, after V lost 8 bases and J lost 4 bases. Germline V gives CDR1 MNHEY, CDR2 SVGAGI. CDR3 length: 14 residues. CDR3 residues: CASRTGVIIYGYTF. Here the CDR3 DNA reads TGTGCCAGCCGTACAGGGGTAATAATCTATGGCTACACCTTC.

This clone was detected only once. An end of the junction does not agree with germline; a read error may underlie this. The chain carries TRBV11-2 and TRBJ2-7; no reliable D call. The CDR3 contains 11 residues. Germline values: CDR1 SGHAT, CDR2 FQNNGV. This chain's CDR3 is CASSLYSVLDF. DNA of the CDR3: TGTGCCAGCAGCTTGTACTCGGTGCTAGACTTC.

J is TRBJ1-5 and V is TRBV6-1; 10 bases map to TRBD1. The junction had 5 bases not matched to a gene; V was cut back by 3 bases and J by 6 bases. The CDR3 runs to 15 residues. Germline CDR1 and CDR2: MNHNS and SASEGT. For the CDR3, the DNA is TGTGCCAGCAGTGACGGACAGGGGGAGGGTCAGCCCCAGCATTTT. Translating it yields CASSDGQGEGQPQHF.

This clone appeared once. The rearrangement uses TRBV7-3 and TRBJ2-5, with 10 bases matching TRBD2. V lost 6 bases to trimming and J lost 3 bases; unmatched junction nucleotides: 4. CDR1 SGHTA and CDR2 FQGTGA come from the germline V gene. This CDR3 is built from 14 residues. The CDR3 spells CASRRTSGEETQYF. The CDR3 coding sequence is TGTGCCAGCAGACGGACTAGCGGAGAAGAGACCCAGTACTTC.

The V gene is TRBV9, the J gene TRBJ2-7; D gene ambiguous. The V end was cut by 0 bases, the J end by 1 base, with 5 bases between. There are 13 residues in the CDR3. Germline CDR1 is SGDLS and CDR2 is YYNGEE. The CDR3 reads CASSVGSSYEQYF. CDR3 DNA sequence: TGTGCCAGCAGCGTAGGGAGTTCCTACGAGCAGTACTTC.

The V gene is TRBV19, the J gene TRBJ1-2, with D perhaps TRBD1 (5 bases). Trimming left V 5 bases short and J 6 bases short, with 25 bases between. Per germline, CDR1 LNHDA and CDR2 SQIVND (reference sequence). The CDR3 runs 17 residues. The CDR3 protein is CASSQTGVLSVANGYTF. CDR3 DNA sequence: TGTGCCAGTAGTCAAACGGGGGTTCTATCGGTGGCAAATGGCTACACCTTC. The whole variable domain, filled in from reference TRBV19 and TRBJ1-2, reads DGGITQSPKYLFRKEGQNVTLSCEQNLNHDAMYWYRQDPGQGLRLIYYSQIVNDFQKGDIAEGYSVSREKKESFPLTVTSAQKNPTAFYLCASSQTGVLSVANGYTFGSGTRLTVV.

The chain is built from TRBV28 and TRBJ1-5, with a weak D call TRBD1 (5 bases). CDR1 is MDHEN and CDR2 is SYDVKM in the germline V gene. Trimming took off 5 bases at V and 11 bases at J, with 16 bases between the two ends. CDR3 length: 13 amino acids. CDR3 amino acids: CASSPQGLGAQHF. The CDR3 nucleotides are TGTGCCAGCAGTCCTCAGGGTCTCGGAGCCCAGCATTTT. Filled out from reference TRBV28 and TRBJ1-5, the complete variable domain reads DVKVTQSSRYLVKRTGEKVFLECVQDMDHENMFWYRQDPGLGLRLIYFSYDVKMKEKGDIPEGYSVSREKKERFSLILESASTNQTSMYLCASSPQGLGAQHFGDGTRLSIL.

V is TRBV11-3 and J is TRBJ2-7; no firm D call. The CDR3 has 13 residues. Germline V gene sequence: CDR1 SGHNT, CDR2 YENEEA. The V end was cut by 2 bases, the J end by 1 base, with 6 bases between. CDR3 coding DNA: TGTGCCAGCAGCTTACTTAATTCCTACGAGCAGTACTTC. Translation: CASSLLNSYEQYF.

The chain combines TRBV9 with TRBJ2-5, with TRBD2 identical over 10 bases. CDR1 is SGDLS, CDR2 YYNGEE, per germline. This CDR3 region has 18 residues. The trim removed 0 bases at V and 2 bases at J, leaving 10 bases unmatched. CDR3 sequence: CASSVGASGGAVQETQYF. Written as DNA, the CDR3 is TGTGCCAGCAGCGTAGGGGCTAGCGGGGGTGCGGTTCAAGAGACCCAGTACTTC.

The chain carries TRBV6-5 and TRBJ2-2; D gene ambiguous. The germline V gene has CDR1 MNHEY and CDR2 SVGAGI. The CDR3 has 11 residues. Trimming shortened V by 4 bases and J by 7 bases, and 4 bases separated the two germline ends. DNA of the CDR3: TGTGCCAGCAGTTTCCTCGGGGAGCTGTTTTTT. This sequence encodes CASSFLGELFF.

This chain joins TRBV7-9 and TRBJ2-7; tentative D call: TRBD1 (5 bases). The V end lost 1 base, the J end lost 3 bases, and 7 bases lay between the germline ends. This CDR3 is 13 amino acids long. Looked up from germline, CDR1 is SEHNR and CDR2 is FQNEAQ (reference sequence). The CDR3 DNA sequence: TGTGCCAGCAGCTTAGGACAGCTCTACGAGCAGTACTTC. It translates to CASSLGQLYEQYF.

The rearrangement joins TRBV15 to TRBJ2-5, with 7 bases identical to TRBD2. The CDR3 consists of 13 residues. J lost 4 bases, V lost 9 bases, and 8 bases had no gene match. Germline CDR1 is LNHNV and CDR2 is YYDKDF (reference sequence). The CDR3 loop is CATQFGGSETQYF. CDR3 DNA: TGTGCCACTCAGTTCGGGGGGTCAGAGACCCAGTACTTC. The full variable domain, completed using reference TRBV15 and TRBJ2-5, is DAMVIQNPRYQVTQFGKPVTLSCSQTLNHNVMYWYQQKSSQAPKLLFHYYDKDFNNEADTPDNFQSRRPNTSFCFLDIRSPGLGDTAMYLCATQFGGSETQYFGPGTRLLVL.

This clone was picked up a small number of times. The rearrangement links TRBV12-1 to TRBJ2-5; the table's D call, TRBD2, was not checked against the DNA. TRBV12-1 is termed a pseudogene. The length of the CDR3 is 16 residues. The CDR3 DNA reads TGTGCCAGCAGCTCGGAGTTAGCGGGGCTCAAAGAGACCCAGTACTTC. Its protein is CASSSELAGLKETQYF.

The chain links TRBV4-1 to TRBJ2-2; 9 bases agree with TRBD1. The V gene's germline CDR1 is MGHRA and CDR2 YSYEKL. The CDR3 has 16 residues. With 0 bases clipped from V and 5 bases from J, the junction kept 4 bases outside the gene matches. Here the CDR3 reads CASSQETGGRTGELFF. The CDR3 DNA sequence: TGCGCCAGCAGCCAAGAGACAGGGGGACGGACCGGGGAGCTGTTTTTT.

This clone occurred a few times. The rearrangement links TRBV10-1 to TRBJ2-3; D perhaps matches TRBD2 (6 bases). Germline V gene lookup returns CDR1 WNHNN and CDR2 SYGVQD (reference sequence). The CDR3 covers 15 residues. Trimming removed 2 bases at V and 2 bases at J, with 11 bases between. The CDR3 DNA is TGCGCCAGCAGTGAGGGGGGAGGCAACACAGATACGCAGTATTTT. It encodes CASSEGGGNTDTQYF.

This chain's CDR3 is CASSQEGTSIGYTF. CDR3 DNA sequence: TGTGCCAGCAGCCAAGAAGGGACATCGATCGGCTACACCTTC. This rearrangement joins TRBV5-6 to TRBJ1-2; possible D gene TRBD1, 6 bases. The CDR3 is 14 amino acids. Per the germline V gene, CDR1 is SGHDT and CDR2 is YYEEEE. V lost 4 bases and J 8 bases, leaving 18 bases between the germline ends. Full variable domain (outside the CDR3, taken from reference TRBV5-6 and TRBJ1-2): DAGVTQSPTHLIKTRGQQVTLRCSPKSGHDTVSWYQQALGQGPQFIFQYYEEEERQRGNFPDRFSGHQFPNYSSELNVNALLLGDSALYLCASSQEGTSIGYTFGSGTRLTVV.

This CDR3 is CASSVEQDTQYF. CDR3 DNA: TGTGCCAGCAGCGTAGAACAGGATACGCAGTATTTT. J is TRBJ2-3 and V is TRBV9; no clear D gene. This CDR3 has 12 amino acids. Trimming took 0 bases from V and 6 from J, leaving 5 bases between them. Looked up from germline, CDR1 is SGDLS and CDR2 is YYNGEE.

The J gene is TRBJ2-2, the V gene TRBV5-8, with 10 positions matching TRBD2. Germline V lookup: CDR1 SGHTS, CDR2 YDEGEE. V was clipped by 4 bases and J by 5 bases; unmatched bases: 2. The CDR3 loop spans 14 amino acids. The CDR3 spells CASSRTSGTGELFF. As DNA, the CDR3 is TGTGCCAGCAGCCGGACTAGCGGAACCGGGGAGCTGTTTTTT.

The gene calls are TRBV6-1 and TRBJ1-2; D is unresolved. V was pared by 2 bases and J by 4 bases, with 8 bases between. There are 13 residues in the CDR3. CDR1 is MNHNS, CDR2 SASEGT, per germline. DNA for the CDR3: TGTGCCAGCAGTGAAAGCTACTTCTATGGCTACACCTTC. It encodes CASSESYFYGYTF.

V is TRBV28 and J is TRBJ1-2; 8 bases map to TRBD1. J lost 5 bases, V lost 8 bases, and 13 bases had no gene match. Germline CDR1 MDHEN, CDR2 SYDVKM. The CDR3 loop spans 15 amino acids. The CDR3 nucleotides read TGTGCCAGCGGCCTCCCGCGACAGGGGACTTATGGCTACACCTTC. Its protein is CASGLPRQGTYGYTF.

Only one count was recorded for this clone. CDR3: CASSVTYRGSQETQYF. As DNA, the CDR3 is TGTGCCAGCAGTGTCACATACAGGGGCTCCCAAGAGACCCAGTACTTC. This chain uses TRBV25-1 with TRBJ2-5, with 7 nucleotides matching TRBD1. Trimming at V came to 4 bases and at J to 1 base, leaving 9 bases not matched to a gene. Germline V CDR1 and CDR2: MGHDK, SYGVNS. CDR3 length: 16 amino acids.

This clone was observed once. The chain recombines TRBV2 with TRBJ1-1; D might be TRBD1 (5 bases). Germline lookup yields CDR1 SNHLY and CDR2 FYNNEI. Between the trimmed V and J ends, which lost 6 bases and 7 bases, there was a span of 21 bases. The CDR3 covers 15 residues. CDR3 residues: CASSQAGAPTNEAFF. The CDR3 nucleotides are TGTGCCAGCAGCCAAGCTGGGGCCCCTACAAATGAAGCTTTCTTT.